This entry features one T cell receptor (beta chain) sequence. Its target is not known. These data belong to a study of T-cell reconstitution after alpha-beta-depleted transplantation in children. Whole-study results and caveats: At the one-year point after transplant, T-cell counts and TCRbeta diversity were found to come mostly from T cells that had been newly produced. Some patients' high day-60 TCRbeta diversity was traced to surviving recipient T cells and thymic progenitors. Reported findings indicate that, about two months after transplant, alpha-beta T cells came from several hundred expanded clones, which were derived from non-depleted graft cells.

Germline loops: CDR1 SGHRS, CDR2 YFSETQ. The length of the CDR3 is 12 residues. The germline V and J ends were trimmed by 7 bases and 6 bases, with 11 bases remaining between them. Unique molecular identifiers were built into the TCRbeta library. TCRdb fed the PCR reads into MiXCR, producing one record per CDR3 protein. Of approximately 650,000 distinct CDR3 sequences listed, around 13% were seen once; the top ten hold roughly 0.77%. Sample: PBMCs, taken before TCRalphabeta/CD19-depleted stem cell transplant. V usage is TRBV5-1 and J usage is TRBJ2-1; no clear D. The clonotype comes from a girl aged 2-9 years with congenital amegakaryocytic thrombocytopenia, due to receive a stem cell transplant. In DNA form, the CDR3 reads TGCGCCAGCCTCTCAATCCGCAATGAGCAGTTCTTC. Translated, it gives CASLSIRNEQFF.